What follows are 22 T cell receptor beta chains derived from one specimen sequenced in a study of blood T cell repertoires in COVID-19. TCRdb's table, derived via immunoSEQ multiplex PCR, lists solely in-frame clones and lacks some. The sample has some 50,000 clones, approximately 90% seen once. Source material: PBMCs or T cells enriched from blood (not recorded which). These receptors all stem from a woman in her 50s who had recovered from COVID-19.

This clone was counted once. The chain has TRBV15 and TRBJ1-5; the D gene is possibly TRBD1 (5 bases). Germline lookup yields CDR1 LNHNV and CDR2 YYDKDF (reference sequence). Trimming pared 5 bases from V and 2 bases from J, leaving 13 bases between. The CDR3 has 15 amino acids. The CDR3 here is CATSSGPIGNQPQHF. CDR3 nucleotide sequence: TGTGCCACCAGCTCAGGGCCCATAGGCAATCAGCCCCAGCATTTT.

This clone was recorded only once. CDR3 sequence: CAWSWGQAYEQYF. CDR3 sequence (DNA): TGTGCCTGGAGTTGGGGACAAGCCTACGAGCAGTACTTC. The chain couples TRBV30 to TRBJ2-7; tentative D call: TRBD1 (6 bases). The CDR3 is made up of 13 amino acids. The germline CDR1 and CDR2 sequences are GTSNPN and SVGIG (reference sequence). V lost 2 bases, J lost 2 bases, and 10 bases lay in between.

The V and J genes are TRBV12-3 or TRBV12-4 and TRBJ1-1; D not resolved. The V end lost 6 bases, the J end lost 3 bases, and 11 bases lay between the germline ends. The CDR3 covers 13 residues. The CDR3 reads CASSPLGDTEAFF. The CDR3 DNA reads TGTGCCAGCAGCCCTCTCGGGGACACTGAAGCTTTCTTT.

The chain joins TRBV6-5 to TRBJ1-4, with TRBD1 identical over 9 bases. From germline, CDR1 is MNHEY and CDR2 SVGAGI. V was pared by 5 bases and J by 2 bases, with 3 bases of the junction left unmatched. The CDR3 has 15 residues. The CDR3 region has the DNA TGTGCCAGCAGTAAACAGGGGGCCACTAATGAAAAACTGTTTTTT. It translates to CASSKQGATNEKLFF.

This chain uses TRBV6-5 with TRBJ2-5; 8 bases map to TRBD1. Trimming at V came to 1 base and at J to 5 bases, leaving 6 bases not matched to a gene. The CDR3 has 15 amino acids. The V gene's germline CDR1 is MNHEY and CDR2 SVGAGI. As DNA, the CDR3 is TGTGCCAGCAGTTACTGGGGACAGGCGGAGGAGACCCAGTACTTC. Protein sequence: CASSYWGQAEETQYF.

The chain couples TRBV27 to TRBJ2-6; no clear D. The CDR3 has 13 amino acids. CDR1 and CDR2 from the germline V gene are MNHEY and SMNVEV (reference sequence). V was trimmed by 3 bases and J by 3 bases, leaving 3 bases between them. The CDR3 region has the DNA TGTGCCAGCAGTTTCGGTGGGGCCAACGTCCTGACTTTC. This translates into CASSFGGANVLTF.

Only one count was recorded for this clone. V is TRBV4-2 and J is TRBJ2-2; perhaps TRBD1 as D (5 bases). The CDR3 runs 17 residues. CDR1 is LGHNA, CDR2 YNFKEQ, per germline. V lost 3 bases to trimming and J lost 6 bases, with 20 bases between them. As DNA, the CDR3 is TGTGCCAGCAGCCAGAATGCAGGGAAAATGGAAGCCGGGGAGCTGTTTTTT. Amino acid sequence: CASSQNAGKMEAGELFF.

V and J are TRBV6-1 and TRBJ2-3; D possibly corresponds to TRBD1 (6 bases). Germline CDR1 MNHNS, CDR2 SASEGT. Trimming cost V 2 bases and J 4 bases, with 19 bases left between them. This CDR3 comprises 17 residues. Here the CDR3 reads CASSEWSGVGTADTQYF. The CDR3 coding sequence is TGTGCCAGCAGTGAATGGTCAGGGGTCGGCACGGCAGATACGCAGTATTTT.

Turning to this clone: Compared with germline, one end of the junction differs, possibly owing to a read error. This chain joins TRBV3-1 (or the pseudogene TRBV3-2) and TRBJ2-3; 7 bases match TRBD1. Germline V lookup: CDR1 LGHDT, CDR2 YNNKEL (reference sequence). CDR3 length equals 17 residues. In DNA, the CDR3 is TGTGCCAGCAGCCGAAATCCAGGGGGTTTTGTTGAGTCGACGCAATATTTT. Its translation: CASSRNPGGFVESTQYF.

The gene calls are TRBV7-8 and TRBJ2-5; a weak D match, TRBD2 (6 bases). Trimming shortened V by 1 base and J by 4 bases, and 13 bases separated the two germline ends. This CDR3 contains 15 residues. CDR1 is SGHVS, CDR2 FQNEAQ, per germline. In DNA, the CDR3 is TGTGCCAGCAGCTTAGTGGCGGGAAGGGGAGAGACCCAGTACTTC. It codes for CASSLVAGRGETQYF.

This clone was found once. The CDR3 loop reads CASSGIQAPEKLFF. In DNA form, the CDR3 reads TGTGCCAGCAGCGGGATACAGGCCCCAGAAAAACTGTTTTTT. The chain links TRBV5-6 to TRBJ1-4; tentative D call: TRBD1 (5 bases). In germline, CDR1 is SGHDT, CDR2 YYEEEE. The CDR3 is 14 amino acids. Deletions cut 4 bases from V and 8 bases from J, with 15 bases between.

The CDR3 protein is CASSLDRAGELFF. As DNA, the CDR3 is TGTGCCAGCTCACTCGACAGGGCCGGGGAGCTGTTTTTT. The chain links TRBV18 to TRBJ2-2; TRBD1 matches 7 bases. Trimming took 4 bases from V and 6 from J; bases not matched to a gene: 2. CDR3 size: 13 residues. Germline assignment: CDR1 KGHSH and CDR2 LQKENI.

This clone has only a few counts. The V gene is TRBV6-5, the J gene TRBJ2-3; TRBD1 might be the D (5 bases). The CDR3 length is 14 residues. V gave up 7 bases and J gave up 0 bases, with 11 bases separating them. Germline assignment: CDR1 MNHEY and CDR2 SVGAGI. CDR3 nucleotides: TGTGCCAGCAAGGGGATTTTTAGCACAGATACGCAGTATTTT. Translation: CASKGIFSTDTQYF.

This clone was recorded a few times. The chain has TRBV28 and TRBJ2-1; 8 positions match TRBD1. This CDR3 comprises 14 residues. The trim removed 5 bases at V and 5 bases at J, leaving 5 bases unmatched. Germline CDR1 MDHEN, CDR2 SYDVKM. CDR3 bases: TGTGCCAGCAGTAGACAGGGGAGGAACAATGAGCAGTTCTTC. It specifies CASSRQGRNNEQFF.

J is TRBJ1-5 and V is TRBV6-5; 7 nucleotides agree with TRBD1. There are 15 residues in the CDR3. With 5 bases clipped from V and 5 bases from J, the junction kept 9 bases outside the gene matches. The germline V gene has CDR1 MNHEY and CDR2 SVGAGI. DNA for the CDR3: TGTGCCAGCAGTCTCTCCGGGACAGCGGATCAGCCCCAGCATTTT. Its translation is CASSLSGTADQPQHF.

CDR3 protein: CASSPRGGVATNEKLFF. CDR3 coding DNA: TGTGCCAGCTCACCGCGTGGAGGGGTTGCAACTAATGAAAAACTGTTTTTT. The J gene is TRBJ1-4, the V gene TRBV18; maybe TRBD1 (5 bases). The V gene lost 3 bases and the J gene lost 0 bases, with 14 bases spanning the gap. The V gene's germline CDR1 is KGHSH and CDR2 LQKENI. The length of the CDR3 is 17 residues.

This rearrangement joins TRBV5-8 to TRBJ2-3, with 7 positions matching TRBD1. CDR3 length: 15 amino acids. With 6 bases clipped from V and 2 bases from J, the junction kept 9 bases outside the gene matches. In germline, CDR1 is SGHTS, CDR2 YDEGEE. CDR3 sequence reads: CASNSGTANTDTQYF. In DNA form, the CDR3 reads TGTGCCAGCAACTCCGGGACAGCAAACACAGATACGCAGTATTTT.

The chain joins TRBV9 to TRBJ2-7; 7 bases match TRBD1. Per germline, CDR1 SGDLS and CDR2 YYNGEE. J gave up 1 base and V 4 bases, and 8 bases lay outside the gene matches. The CDR3 extends over 15 amino acids. The CDR3, as DNA: TGTGCCAGCAGCCCCAGACAGGGCTCTTCCTACGAGCAGTACTTC. Protein product: CASSPRQGSSYEQYF.

This clone was observed once. The chain links TRBV4-1 to TRBJ1-1; the D is unclear. The CDR3 spans 14 residues. CDR1 and CDR2 (germline): MGHRA, YSYEKL. Trimming pared 1 base from V and 2 bases from J, leaving 8 bases between. As DNA, the CDR3 is TGCGCCAGCAGCCAAGTAACAGAAAACACTGAAGCTTTCTTT. Encoded protein: CASSQVTENTEAFF.

The chain couples TRBV7-2 to TRBJ2-1; a weak D match, TRBD1 (6 bases). V was clipped by 0 bases and J by 8 bases, with 11 bases between them. The CDR3 loop spans 14 amino acids. Germline CDR1 SGHTA, CDR2 FQGNSA. CDR3 nucleotide sequence: TGTGCCAGCAGCTTAGCGGGACAAGGTTATGAGCAGTTCTTC. Encoded protein: CASSLAGQGYEQFF.

V gene TRBV2 combines with J gene TRBJ2-5, with D possibly TRBD1 on 5 matching bases. Trimming pared 4 bases from V and 2 bases from J, leaving 8 bases between. The germline V gene has CDR1 SNHLY and CDR2 FYNNEI. The CDR3 extends over 13 amino acids. The CDR3 DNA follows: TGTGCCAGCAGTGGACAGATACAAGAGACCCAGTACTTC. It yields the protein CASSGQIQETQYF.

This rearrangement joins TRBV10-3 to TRBJ1-2; D is ambiguous. The CDR3 runs 13 residues. The ends were cut back, 2 bases at V and 5 bases at J, with 9 bases in the middle. The germline CDR1 and CDR2 sequences are ENHRY and SYGVKD. This CDR3 is CAISEADSYGYTF. CDR3 nucleotide sequence: TGTGCCATCAGTGAGGCAGATTCTTATGGCTACACCTTC.